Below are 19 T cell receptor beta chains sequenced from a single sample in a study of T cells expressing NK-cell markers. TCRdb re-analyzed the 5' RACE reads; it lists each CDR3 protein once, without DNA. The sample totals some 440,000 distinct CDR3 sequences. The sequenced sample consisted of blood T cells: a sorted CD56 or NKG2C T cell subset, CD4+ or CD8+ T cells, or bulk PBMC T cells (not recorded which). The receptors derive from a woman between 50 and 59 years old in good health.

The chain is built from TRBV2 and TRBJ2-3; TCRdb returns TRBD1, unconfirmable since there is no DNA. The germline V gene has CDR1 SNHLY and CDR2 FYNNEI. The CDR3 sequence is 14 residues long. The CDR3 sequence: CASSMGQGADTQYF.

The rearrangement uses TRBV12-3 or TRBV12-4 and TRBJ2-6; TCRdb returns TRBD2, unconfirmable since there is no DNA. The CDR3 is 11 residues long. The chain's CDR3 is CASALGWVLTF.

The rearrangement uses TRBV19 and TRBJ2-5; TCRdb lists TRBD2, though no DNA is available to test this call. The CDR3 consists of 16 residues. Germline loops: CDR1 LNHDA, CDR2 SQIVND (reference sequence). The CDR3 spells CASSIVSGTSQETQYF.

The chain recombines TRBV7-2 with TRBJ2-1; TCRdb proposes TRBD1, but this gene call is untestable without DNA. Germline lookup yields CDR1 SGHTA and CDR2 FQGNSA. This CDR3 has 17 amino acids. CDR3 residues: CASSLAGTGHSYNEQFF. Supplemented by reference TRBV7-2 and TRBJ2-1, the full variable domain reads GAGVSQSPSNKVTEKGKDVELRCDPISGHTALYWYRQSLGQGLEFLIYFQGNSAPDKSGLPSDRFSAERTGGSVSTLTIQRTQQEDSAVYLCASSLAGTGHSYNEQFFGPGTRLTVL.

CDR3 amino acids: CASSERRERGYEQYF. J is TRBJ2-7 and V is TRBV2; the D call from TCRdb, TRBD2, cannot be confirmed without DNA. The CDR3 is 15 residues long. The germline CDR1 and CDR2 sequences are SNHLY and FYNNEI.

The chain recombines TRBV29-1 with TRBJ2-1; TCRdb calls TRBD2, which cannot be checked without DNA. The CDR3 sequence is 12 residues long. The germline V gene has CDR1 SQVTM and CDR2 ANQGSEA. This CDR3 is CTSGSSYNEQFF.

The chain has TRBV7-2 and TRBJ2-3; TCRdb's D gene call, TRBD2, goes unchecked for lack of DNA. CDR1 and CDR2 (germline): SGHTA, FQGNSA. The CDR3 runs to 18 residues. CDR3 in amino acids: CASKLGLAGGGGTDTQYF.

V and J are TRBV20-1 and TRBJ2-7; TCRdb selects TRBD2, and the lack of DNA leaves this call unchecked. This CDR3 is built from 15 residues. In germline, CDR1 is DFQATT, CDR2 SNEGSKA (reference sequence). The CDR3: CSAISDSRGGYEQYF.

This chain uses TRBV11-2 with TRBJ2-3; TCRdb picks TRBD2, but there is no DNA to check that call. Germline-derived CDR1 and CDR2 are SGHAT and FQNNGV. The CDR3 has 17 residues. The CDR3 spells CASSPTWTSGFTDTQYF.

V usage is TRBV5-1 and J usage is TRBJ2-1; absent DNA, TCRdb's TRBD2 call cannot be checked. From germline, CDR1 is SGHRS and CDR2 YFSETQ. The CDR3 contains 14 residues. CDR3 amino acids: CASTQEGVYNEQFF.

The rearrangement links TRBV3-1 to TRBJ2-1; TCRdb returns TRBD2, unconfirmable since there is no DNA. Germline CDR1 reads LGHDT; CDR2 reads YNNKEL (reference sequence). This CDR3 has 15 residues. CDR3 residues: CASSQESGRSDEQFF.

This chain connects TRBV6-5 to TRBJ2-2; with no DNA, the TCRdb D assignment of TRBD2 cannot be verified. The CDR3 runs to 17 residues. Per germline, CDR1 MNHEY and CDR2 SVGAGI. The CDR3: CASSYSILAGGTGELFF.

V usage is TRBV27 and J usage is TRBJ2-2. Per germline, CDR1 MNHEY and CDR2 SMNVEV (reference sequence). The CDR3 is made up of 14 amino acids. CDR3 sequence: CASSLQVSAGELFF.

V is TRBV6-5 and J is TRBJ1-2; the TCRdb call, TRBD1, lacks DNA for checking. Germline V CDR1 and CDR2: MNHEY, SVGAGI. The CDR3 totals 13 residues. The CDR3 here is CASGRGQDYGYTF.

The V and J genes are TRBV3-1 and TRBJ2-4; the D call from TCRdb, TRBD2, cannot be confirmed without DNA. The CDR3 extends over 16 amino acids. CDR1 and CDR2 from the germline V gene are LGHDT and YNNKEL (reference sequence). Here the CDR3 reads CASSQGSGFAKNIQYF.

The genes are TRBV11-3 and TRBJ2-1; the D call of TRBD2 rests on TCRdb alone, since no DNA is present to check it. This CDR3 is built from 15 residues. Germline V gives CDR1 SGHNT, CDR2 YENEEA. The CDR3 protein is CASSSAGTNYNEQFF.

This sequence joins TRBV19 and TRBJ1-6; with no DNA, the TCRdb D assignment of TRBD1 cannot be verified. In germline, CDR1 is LNHDA, CDR2 SQIVND (reference sequence). This CDR3 spans 14 amino acids. The CDR3: CASTDRVVRSPLHF.

The chain uses TRBV12-3 or TRBV12-4 and TRBJ2-1; with no DNA, the TCRdb D assignment of TRBD1 cannot be verified. CDR3 length: 12 amino acids. CDR3 sequence reads: CASSLAGGLQFF.

This chain joins TRBV7-9 and TRBJ2-5; the TRBD1 assignment by TCRdb is unverifiable without DNA. This CDR3 region has 16 residues. Germline assignment: CDR1 SEHNR and CDR2 FQNEAQ (reference sequence). The CDR3 loop is CASSLVVGLGRETQYF.